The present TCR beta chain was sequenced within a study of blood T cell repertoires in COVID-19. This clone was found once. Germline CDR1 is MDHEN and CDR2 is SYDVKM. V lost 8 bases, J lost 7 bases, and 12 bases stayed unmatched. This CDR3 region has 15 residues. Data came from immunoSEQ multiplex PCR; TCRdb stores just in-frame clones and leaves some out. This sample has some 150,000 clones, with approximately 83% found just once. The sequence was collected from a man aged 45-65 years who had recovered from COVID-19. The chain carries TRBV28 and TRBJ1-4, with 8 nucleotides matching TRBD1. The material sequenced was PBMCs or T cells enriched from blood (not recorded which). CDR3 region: CASFGHGTGGEKLFF. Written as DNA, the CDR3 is TGTGCCAGCTTCGGCCACGGGACAGGTGGTGAAAAACTGTTTTTT.